This T cell receptor beta chain was identified in a study of T-cell memory formation after mild COVID-19. As for the study in general: TCR clusters showed largely donor specificity. Study-level results: The finding that pre-infection memory included some responding clones suggested that cross-reactive memory joined. There was no confirmation that second-wave clones peaking on day 37 were SARS-CoV-2 specific.

This clonotype was detected once. Antigen unknown. The V gene's germline CDR1 is SGHNT and CDR2 YENEEA. The CDR3 consists of 14 residues. V lost 5 bases to trimming and J lost 8 bases, with 16 bases between them. With constant-segment primers, 5'RACE yielded cDNA libraries of TCR alpha and TCR beta that carried sample barcodes and UMIs. TCRdb re-derived calls from the 5' RACE reads in MiXCR, one entry per CDR3 protein. Of fewer than 140,000 distinct CDR3 sequences in the sample, roughly 12% were seen once. Sample: PBMCs or a T cell subset sorted from them (not recorded which). The chain is built from TRBV11-3 and TRBJ2-1; TRBD2 might be the D (6 bases). This sequence was found in an adult woman who had mild COVID-19 (a few samples of this study predate the infection). Cell type and time point are not known. CDR3 sequence reads: CASSTRDPPHEQFF. CDR3 nucleotides: TGTGCCAGCAGCACGCGGGACCCGCCACATGAGCAGTTCTTC.